These 14 T cell receptor beta chains came from one sample sequenced in a study of blood T cell repertoires in COVID-19. Only in-frame clones appear in the TCRdb table, and some are missing; sequencing was by immunoSEQ multiplex PCR. In the table there are around 200,000 clones, approximately 91% of which are singletons. What was sequenced was peripheral blood. The source is a man aged 18 to 30 with active or convalescent COVID-19.

The gene calls are TRBV5-1 and TRBJ1-1, with a possible D match to TRBD1 (5 bases). The germline V gene has CDR1 SGHRS and CDR2 YFSETQ. Trimming pared 4 bases from V and 1 base from J, leaving 20 bases between. The CDR3 has 17 amino acids. CDR3 in DNA: TGCGCCAGCAGCCTAACTCTCCCACAGGACCCGAACACTGAAGCTTTCTTT. Amino acids: CASSLTLPQDPNTEAFF. Variable domain in full (rest from reference TRBV5-1 and TRBJ1-1): KAGVTQTPRYLIKTRGQQVTLSCSPISGHRSVSWYQQTPGQGLQFLFEYFSETQRNKGNFPGRFSGRQFSNSRSEMNVSTLELGDSALYLCASSLTLPQDPNTEAFFGQGTRLTVV.

The rearrangement uses TRBV7-9 and TRBJ2-5; TRBD1 matches at 10 bases. Trimming at V came to 5 bases and at J to 3 bases, leaving 3 bases not matched to a gene. The CDR3 contains 14 residues. CDR1 is SEHNR and CDR2 is FQNEAQ in the germline V gene (reference sequence). CDR3 in DNA: TGTGCCAGCAGCCCAGGACAGGGGGAAGAGACCCAGTACTTC. Translation: CASSPGQGEETQYF.

The V call is TRBV9, the J call TRBJ2-3; D not resolved. Trimming removed 5 bases at V and 3 bases at J, with 10 bases between. CDR3 size: 13 residues. Germline CDR1 and CDR2: SGDLS and YYNGEE. CDR3 in amino acids: CASSDTFTDTQYF. Written as DNA, the CDR3 is TGTGCCAGCAGTGACACCTTTACAGATACGCAGTATTTT.

The chain employs TRBV5-6 and TRBJ1-2; 7 bases align to TRBD1. Germline CDR1 SGHDT, CDR2 YYEEEE. The J segment lost 4 bases and the V segment lost 1 base, leaving 1 base of the junction unmatched. The CDR3 spans 13 residues. CDR3 protein: CASSLNRGYGYTF. In DNA, the CDR3 is TGTGCCAGCAGCTTGAACAGGGGCTATGGCTACACCTTC.

The chain links TRBV3-1 (or the pseudogene TRBV3-2) to TRBJ1-1, with D maybe TRBD1 (6 bases). Per the germline V gene, CDR1 is LGHDT and CDR2 is YNNKEL (reference sequence). V was trimmed by 4 bases and J by 1 base, leaving 10 bases between them. The CDR3 consists of 14 residues. The CDR3, as DNA: TGTGCCAGCAGCCCTGCGGACAGGAACACTGAAGCTTTCTTT. Translated: CASSPADRNTEAFF.

This chain links TRBV28 with TRBJ1-3, with D hard to call. The ends were cut back, 2 bases at V and 4 bases at J, with 9 bases in the middle. CDR3 length: 14 residues. Germline V lookup: CDR1 MDHEN, CDR2 SYDVKM. Written as DNA, the CDR3 is TGTGCCAGCAGTTTACCTAACGAAGGAAACACCATATATTTT. Protein: CASSLPNEGNTIYF.

The genes are TRBV11-2 and TRBJ2-1, with TRBD2 identical over 8 bases. CDR3 length equals 15 residues. Germline V CDR1 and CDR2: SGHAT, FQNNGV. The trim removed 0 bases at V and 4 bases at J, leaving 2 bases unmatched. Here the CDR3 DNA reads TGTGCCAGCAGCTTAGAACTAGCGGTGTACAATGAGCAGTTCTTC. Its protein is CASSLELAVYNEQFF. Filled out from reference TRBV11-2 and TRBJ2-1, the complete variable domain reads EAGVAQSPRYKIIEKRQSVAFWCNPISGHATLYWYQQILGQGPKLLIQFQNNGVVDDSQLPKDRFSAERLKGVDSTLKIQPAKLEDSAVYLCASSLELAVYNEQFFGPGTRLTVL.

The V and J genes are TRBV5-4 and TRBJ2-7, with D possibly matching TRBD1 (5 bases). Trimming cost V 3 bases and J 5 bases, with 12 bases left between them. Germline V gene lookup returns CDR1 SGHNT and CDR2 YYREEE (reference sequence). This CDR3 has 13 residues. The CDR3 region has the DNA TGTGCCAGCAGCTCCTCCCCGGACAACGAGCAGTACTTC. It codes for CASSSSPDNEQYF.

The V and J genes are TRBV28 and TRBJ2-7; the match to TRBD1 covers 7 bases. V trimming: 2 bases; J trimming: 2 bases; junction bases outside the gene matches: 9. Germline loops: CDR1 MDHEN, CDR2 SYDVKM. The CDR3 is 16 amino acids. The CDR3 DNA reads TGTGCCAGCAGTTTAATTTCGGGGACAGCAACCTACGAGCAGTACTTC. Protein sequence: CASSLISGTATYEQYF.

The chain employs TRBV19 and TRBJ2-7; 11 positions agree with TRBD2. Germline CDR1 reads LNHDA; CDR2 reads SQIVND (reference sequence). J gave up 5 bases and V 5 bases, and 5 bases lay outside the gene matches. The CDR3 runs 14 residues. Here the CDR3 reads CASSALAGVDEQYF. CDR3 nucleotides: TGTGCCAGTAGTGCACTAGCGGGAGTCGACGAGCAGTACTTC.

The rearrangement joins TRBV14 to TRBJ2-1, with D unclear. CDR3 length: 14 amino acids. Germline loops: CDR1 SGHDN, CDR2 FVKESK. The germline V and J ends were trimmed by 2 bases and 8 bases, with 13 bases remaining between them. The CDR3 spells CASSQQMSVHEQFF. The CDR3 region has the DNA TGTGCCAGCAGCCAACAGATGTCAGTCCATGAGCAGTTCTTC.

This chain connects TRBV5-1 to TRBJ1-5; D is perhaps TRBD1 (6 bases). Germline V lookup: CDR1 SGHRS, CDR2 YFSETQ. V lost 5 bases and J 7 bases, leaving 19 bases between the germline ends. The CDR3 is 15 residues long. As DNA, the CDR3 is TGCGCCAGCAGTCAACAGGGTTTGACAGACCAGCCCCAGCATTTT. Translating it yields CASSQQGLTDQPQHF.

This clone was recorded once. The J gene is TRBJ1-2, the V gene TRBV30, with 7 bases lining up with TRBD1. CDR3 length: 14 amino acids. CDR1 and CDR2 from the germline V gene are GTSNPN and SVGIG (reference sequence). Trimming removed 5 bases from V and 0 bases from J; junction bases left unmatched: 6. The chain's CDR3 is CAWRRGVTNYGYTF. In DNA, the CDR3 is TGTGCCTGGCGCAGGGGGGTTACTAACTATGGCTACACCTTC.

This chain joins TRBV7-8 and TRBJ1-1, with TRBD1 as a possible D gene (6 bases). There are 14 residues in the CDR3. V lost 1 base to trimming and J lost 4 bases, with 10 bases between them. Germline CDR1 reads SGHVS; CDR2 reads FQNEAQ. The CDR3 DNA sequence: TGTGCCAGCAGCTTAGACAGGGCTGGCACTGAAGCTTTCTTT. This encodes CASSLDRAGTEAFF.